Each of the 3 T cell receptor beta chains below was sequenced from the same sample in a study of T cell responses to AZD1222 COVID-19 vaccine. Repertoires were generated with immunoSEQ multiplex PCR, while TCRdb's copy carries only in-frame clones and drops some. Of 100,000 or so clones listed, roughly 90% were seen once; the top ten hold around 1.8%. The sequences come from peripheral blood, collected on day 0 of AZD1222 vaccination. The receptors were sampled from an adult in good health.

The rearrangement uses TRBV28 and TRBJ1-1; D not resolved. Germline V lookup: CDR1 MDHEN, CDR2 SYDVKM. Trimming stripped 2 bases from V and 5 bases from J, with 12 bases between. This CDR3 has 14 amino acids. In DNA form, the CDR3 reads TGTGCCAGCAGTTTAATCGCAGATCGGACTGAAGCTTTCTTT. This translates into CASSLIADRTEAFF.

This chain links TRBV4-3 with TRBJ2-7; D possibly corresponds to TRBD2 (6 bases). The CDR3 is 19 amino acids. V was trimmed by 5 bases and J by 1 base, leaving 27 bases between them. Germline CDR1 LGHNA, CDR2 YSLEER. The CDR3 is CASSFRHRRHTEGSYEQYF. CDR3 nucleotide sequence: TGCGCCAGCAGCTTTAGGCACAGGCGTCATACGGAGGGATCCTACGAGCAGTACTTC.

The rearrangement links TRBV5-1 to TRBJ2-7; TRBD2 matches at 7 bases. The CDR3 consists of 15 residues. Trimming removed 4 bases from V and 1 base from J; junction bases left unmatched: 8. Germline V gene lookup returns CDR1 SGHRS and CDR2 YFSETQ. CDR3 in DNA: TGCGCCAGCAGCCCGGGGAGGGGCCCTTCCTACGAGCAGTACTTC. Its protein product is CASSPGRGPSYEQYF.